The rows below give T cell receptor beta chains drawn from one sample of a study of blood T cell repertoires in COVID-19. Sequenced by immunoSEQ multiplex PCR; TCRdb stores in-frame clones only, minus some. This table holds a few hundred thousand clones, approximately 85% found once. The sequenced sample was peripheral blood. All receptors derive from a human donor in a cohort sampled during active COVID-19. Both conserved end residues are part of each CDR3. The order of the fields is CDR3 DNA, CDR3 protein, J gene, clone size, V gene, D gene. The D gene is left open where the match is weak. A row's size may be missing; if present it is once, few, many or a size class.

CDR3 DNA: TGTGCCAGCAGTAGGGGGTCAGATACGCAGTATTTT
CDR3 protein: CASSRGSDTQYF
J gene: TRBJ2-3
clone size: -
V gene: TRBV12-3/TRBV12-4
D gene: -

CDR3 DNA: TGTGCCAGCAGCGTAGGGACAGCCTATGGCTACACCTTC
CDR3 protein: CASSVGTAYGYTF
J gene: TRBJ1-2
clone size: -
V gene: TRBV2
D gene: TRBD1

CDR3 DNA: TGTGCCAGCAGCATCCTAGGGGCTAGCCTAGCGGGCACAGATACGCAGTATTTT
CDR3 protein: CASSILGASLAGTDTQYF
J gene: TRBJ2-3
clone size: -
V gene: TRBV2
D gene: TRBD2

CDR3 DNA: TGTGCCAGCAGCTTGGAACGGACTGAAGCTTTCTTT
CDR3 protein: CASSLERTEAFF
J gene: TRBJ1-1
clone size: -
V gene: TRBV5-8
D gene: -

CDR3 DNA: TGTGCCAGCAGCGCTCGCGGGGGCTCCTACGAGCAGTACTTC
CDR3 protein: CASSARGGSYEQYF
J gene: TRBJ2-7
clone size: -
V gene: TRBV9
D gene: TRBD2

CDR3 DNA: TGTGCCAGCAGCCCGCTTTCCGCGACTCTTTATGGCTACACCTTC
CDR3 protein: CASSPLSATLYGYTF
J gene: TRBJ1-2
clone size: -
V gene: TRBV9
D gene: -

CDR3 DNA: TGTGCCACCAGTCGGGACAGGGGAGGCTACACCTTC
CDR3 protein: CATSRDRGGYTF
J gene: TRBJ1-2
clone size: once
V gene: TRBV24-1
D gene: TRBD1

CDR3 DNA: TGTGCCAGCAGTCCAGGGGGTCGTTTAAGCAATCAGCCCCAGCATTTT
CDR3 protein: CASSPGGRLSNQPQHF
J gene: TRBJ1-5
clone size: -
V gene: TRBV27
D gene: TRBD1

CDR3 DNA: TGTGCCAGTAGCGCAGGCTTCAATCAGCCCCAGCATTTT
CDR3 protein: CASSAGFNQPQHF
J gene: TRBJ1-5
clone size: -
V gene: TRBV19
D gene: -

CDR3 DNA: TGCGCCAGCAGTGAGTTGCGGGTTCCCTCCTACGAGCAGTACTTC
CDR3 protein: CASSELRVPSYEQYF
J gene: TRBJ2-7
clone size: -
V gene: TRBV10-1
D gene: -

CDR3 DNA: TGTGCCAGCAGTTACTTGGCACCTAATCAGCCCCAGCATTTT
CDR3 protein: CASSYLAPNQPQHF
J gene: TRBJ1-5
clone size: -
V gene: TRBV6-5
D gene: -

CDR3 DNA: TGTGCCACCAGTGATTCGACAGGGGGTATAGGCACCGGGGAGCTGTTTTTT
CDR3 protein: CATSDSTGGIGTGELFF
J gene: TRBJ2-2
clone size: -
V gene: TRBV24-1
D gene: TRBD1

CDR3 DNA: TGTGCCGTCCGGGATTCCGTGAGTGGCTACACCTTC
CDR3 protein: CAVRDSVSGYTF
J gene: TRBJ1-2
clone size: -
V gene: TRBV7-9
D gene: -

CDR3 DNA: TGTGCCAGCAGCTTGCGACAGGGGGCTGGAAACACCATATATTTT
CDR3 protein: CASSLRQGAGNTIYF
J gene: TRBJ1-3
clone size: -
V gene: TRBV7-9
D gene: TRBD1

CDR3 DNA: TGTGCCAGCAGCTTTCGTCCCCCGGGCAAGAAGGGGTATGGCTACACCTTC
CDR3 protein: CASSFRPPGKKGYGYTF
J gene: TRBJ1-2
clone size: -
V gene: TRBV7-9
D gene: -

CDR3 DNA: TGCGCCAGCACGCCTTCGGCGGGGTTGGGGTTGGGGGAGCAGTACTTC
CDR3 protein: CASTPSAGLGLGEQYF
J gene: TRBJ2-7
clone size: -
V gene: TRBV5-1
D gene: -

CDR3 DNA: TGTGCCATCAGTCCCAGGGGAGAGGGCTATGGCTACACCTTC
CDR3 protein: CAISPRGEGYGYTF
J gene: TRBJ1-2
clone size: -
V gene: TRBV10-3
D gene: -

CDR3 DNA: TGCGCCAGCAGCTTGGGGGCTTTTGATGAGCAGTTCTTC
CDR3 protein: CASSLGAFDEQFF
J gene: TRBJ2-1
clone size: -
V gene: TRBV5-1
D gene: -

CDR3 DNA: TGTGCCTGGAGTGCCGGACAGGGCGTTGGGTCACCCCTCCACTTT
CDR3 protein: CAWSAGQGVGSPLHF
J gene: TRBJ1-6
clone size: few
V gene: TRBV30
D gene: TRBD1

CDR3 DNA: TGTGCCAGCAGGAGGGACACTAGCAATCAGCCCCAGCATTTT
CDR3 protein: CASRRDTSNQPQHF
J gene: TRBJ1-5
clone size: -
V gene: TRBV6-5
D gene: -

CDR3 DNA: TGTGCCAGCAGCTTATACGGGGGTTCGGATTCACCCCTCCACTTT
CDR3 protein: CASSLYGGSDSPLHF
J gene: TRBJ1-6
clone size: -
V gene: TRBV13
D gene: -

CDR3 DNA: TGTGCTACCCGCCAGACAGCGCTCAAATTTGGTGGTTCACCCCTCCACTTT
CDR3 protein: CATRQTALKFGGSPLHF
J gene: TRBJ1-6
clone size: once
V gene: TRBV12-5
D gene: -

CDR3 DNA: TGTGCCAGCAGCTTAGTAGGGACAAACACCGGGGAGCTGTTTTTT
CDR3 protein: CASSLVGTNTGELFF
J gene: TRBJ2-2
clone size: -
V gene: TRBV7-8
D gene: -

CDR3 DNA: TGTGCCAGCAGCTTAGAAAGTAGCCAGCCCCAGCATTTT
CDR3 protein: CASSLESSQPQHF
J gene: TRBJ1-5
clone size: -
V gene: TRBV7-9
D gene: -

CDR3 DNA: TGTGCCAGCATGATGGGGCGCTCTGGAAACACCATATATTTT
CDR3 protein: CASMMGRSGNTIYF
J gene: TRBJ1-3
clone size: -
V gene: TRBV2
D gene: -

CDR3 DNA: TGTGCCATCAGAGAGAAGCGGAGGGTAGGCACAGATACGCAGTATTTT
CDR3 protein: CAIREKRRVGTDTQYF
J gene: TRBJ2-3
clone size: -
V gene: TRBV10-3
D gene: -

CDR3 DNA: TGTGCCAGCAGTTTTTCCGATCCGTACAGGGTCCGCTCTGGAAACACCATATATTTT
CDR3 protein: CASSFSDPYRVRSGNTIYF
J gene: TRBJ1-3
clone size: -
V gene: TRBV28
D gene: -

CDR3 DNA: TGTGCCAGCAGTGCCATCCCGACAGGTACAGCTCTCCACTTT
CDR3 protein: CASSAIPTGTALHF
J gene: TRBJ1-6
clone size: few
V gene: TRBV6-4
D gene: -

CDR3 DNA: TGTGCCAGCAGTTTAGGGCGTGCGGATACGCAGTATTTT
CDR3 protein: CASSLGRADTQYF
J gene: TRBJ2-3
clone size: -
V gene: TRBV27
D gene: -